The 11 T cell receptor beta chains below were found in one sample sequenced in a study of T-cell reconstitution after alpha-beta-depleted transplantation in children. The authors prepared the TCRbeta library with unique molecular identifiers. Using its own MiXCR run on the PCR reads, TCRdb lists one record per CDR3 protein. The data contain under 250,000 distinct CDR3 sequences, about 24% of them singletons. Sequencing was performed on PBMCs, mostly from graft donor cells, taken 360 days after TCRalphabeta/CD19-depleted stem cell transplant. The receptors were gathered from a female patient aged 2-9 years who had a stem cell transplant for congenital amegakaryocytic thrombocytopenia, so the T cells may come from the graft donor.

This clonotype has ten or more counts. This sequence joins TRBV12-3 or TRBV12-4 and TRBJ1-1; tentatively, D is TRBD1 (5 bases). This CDR3 contains 11 residues. The V end was cut by 2 bases, the J end by 13 bases, with 11 bases between. The CDR3 DNA is TGTGCCAGCAGTTTAAAGGGGATGGATTTCTTT. This gives the protein CASSLKGMDFF.

The rearrangement links TRBV3-1 to TRBJ2-3; D unclear. V lost 0 bases and J lost 7, with 2 bases in between. This CDR3 is 11 amino acids long. The germline gives CDR1 LGHDT, CDR2 YNNKEL (reference sequence). The CDR3 region is CASSQEYTQYF. CDR3 DNA: TGTGCCAGCAGCCAAGAGTATACGCAGTATTTT.

The chain couples TRBV29-1 to TRBJ1-1; D is unresolved. Germline CDR1 and CDR2: SQVTM and ANQGSEA. The CDR3 contains 12 residues. Trimming left V 7 bases short and J 6 bases short, with 15 bases between. In DNA, the CDR3 is TGCAGCGCTAAAGACCCCCTCTCTGAAGCTTTCTTT. Translating gives CSAKDPLSEAFF.

The chain employs TRBV20-1 and TRBJ2-1; a weak D match, TRBD2 (5 bases). Trimming took off 1 base at V and 12 bases at J, with 16 bases between the two ends. CDR1 DFQATT and CDR2 SNEGSKA come from the germline V gene (reference sequence). The CDR3 consists of 13 residues. Here the CDR3 reads CSARGISGYGQFF. For the CDR3, the DNA is TGCAGTGCTAGAGGCATATCGGGATATGGGCAGTTCTTC.

This chain links TRBV29-1 with TRBJ2-3; D gene unclear. The length of the CDR3 is 11 residues. Trimming took 0 bases from V and 4 from J, leaving 2 bases between them. Looked up from germline, CDR1 is SQVTM and CDR2 is ANQGSEA. DNA for the CDR3: TGCAGCGTTGAAGAACCAGATACGCAGTATTTT. Protein product: CSVEEPDTQYF.

V is TRBV28 and J is TRBJ2-5, with no clear D. This CDR3 spans 13 amino acids. With 6 bases removed from V and 5 bases from J, the gap between germline ends came to 13 bases. Germline lookup yields CDR1 MDHEN and CDR2 SYDVKM. The CDR3 DNA sequence: TGTGCCAGCAGAGGTCTCCCGAGGGAGACCCAGTACTTC. Amino acids: CASRGLPRETQYF.

A few counts support this clonotype. This rearrangement joins TRBV2 to TRBJ2-7; D possibly matches TRBD1 or TRBD2 (5 bases each). Trimming shortened V by 8 bases and J by 5 bases, and 19 bases separated the two germline ends. Germline V gene sequence: CDR1 SNHLY, CDR2 FYNNEI. This CDR3 has 14 residues. DNA for the CDR3: TGTGCCAGCCGGCTGGGGGTCCGTCCTAACGAGCAGTACTTC. It codes for CASRLGVRPNEQYF.

V is TRBV11-2 and J is TRBJ2-3; TRBD2 aligns across 8 bases. Germline loops: CDR1 SGHAT, CDR2 FQNNGV. This CDR3 contains 16 residues. The V segment lost 1 base and the J segment 2 bases; nucleotides outside the gene matches: 5. The DNA for the CDR3 is TGTGCCAGCAGCTTAGCTGCGGGGGGCCCCACAGATACGCAGTATTTT. Protein sequence: CASSLAAGGPTDTQYF.

This chain joins TRBV11-3 and TRBJ2-2, with TRBD1 matching 11 bases. Germline values: CDR1 SGHNT, CDR2 YENEEA. CDR3 length equals 15 residues. The V and J ends lost 5 bases and 3 bases, in that order; junction bases with no gene match: 2. CDR3 nucleotides: TGTGCCAGCAGCAAGGGACAGGGGGACACCGGGGAGCTGTTTTTT. Protein sequence: CASSKGQGDTGELFF. Supplemented by reference TRBV11-3 and TRBJ2-2, the full variable domain reads EAGVVQSPRYKIIEKKQPVAFWCNPISGHNTLYWYLQNLGQGPELLIRYENEEAVDDSQLPKDRFSAERLKGVDSTLKIQPAELGDSAVYLCASSKGQGDTGELFFGEGSRLTVL.

In its sample, this clonotype was seen many times. The chain uses TRBV5-1 and TRBJ2-1, with TRBD1 as a possible D gene (6 bases). With 3 bases removed from V and 0 bases from J, the gap between germline ends came to 13 bases. This CDR3 is built from 16 residues. Germline values: CDR1 SGHRS, CDR2 YFSETQ. In DNA, the CDR3 is TGCGCCAGCAGCTGGGGGCTCCAAAGCTCCTACAATGAGCAGTTCTTC. This translates into CASSWGLQSSYNEQFF.

The rearrangement uses TRBV14 and TRBJ2-2; TRBD2 agrees at 8 bases. Unmatched junction bases numbered 6, after V lost 3 bases and J lost 3 bases. The CDR3 length is 16 residues. From germline, CDR1 is SGHDN and CDR2 FVKESK. CDR3 DNA sequence: TGTGCCAGCAGCCAGAGAATAGCGGGGTACACCGGGGAGCTGTTTTTT. The encoded protein is CASSQRIAGYTGELFF.